Following are 17 T cell receptor beta chains from one sample sequenced in a study of post-analysis software for immune sequencing data. Unique molecular identifiers tagged the TCR beta cDNA libraries. TCRdb used MiXCR to reprocess the PCR reads, holding one entry per CDR3 protein. Of fewer than 850,000 distinct CDR3 sequences listed, 25% to 30% are singletons. Their antigens are not known. Study conclusions and caveats: Five or six TRBV segments were more frequent in patients than controls; TRBV5-6, TRBV5-1 and TRBV20-1 belonged to this group.

The specimen was blood. These receptors came from a girl aged 10 to 17 with multiple sclerosis.

In this sample, this clonotype turned up a few times. The chain joins TRBV5-1 to TRBJ2-1; a possible D gene is TRBD2 (6 bases). The CDR3 contains 16 residues. V was shortened by 4 bases and J by 0 bases, with 14 bases between the two germline ends. The germline V gene encodes CDR1 SGHRS and CDR2 YFSETQ. This CDR3 reads CASSRVSGGSYNEQFF. The CDR3 bases are TGCGCCAGCAGCCGCGTTAGCGGAGGCTCCTACAATGAGCAGTTCTTC.

This clonotype has just a few counts. This chain connects TRBV20-1 to TRBJ2-7, with D unclear. The CDR3 extends over 13 amino acids. The germline V and J ends were trimmed by 6 bases and 0 bases, with 12 bases remaining between them. Germline CDR1 reads DFQATT; CDR2 reads SNEGSKA (reference sequence). Written as DNA, the CDR3 is TGCAGTGCGTTAGATTACCGCTCCTACGAGCAGTACTTC. Protein: CSALDYRSYEQYF.

This chain connects TRBV19 to TRBJ2-1, with D hard to call. Germline CDR1 and CDR2: LNHDA and SQIVND (reference sequence). V gave up 5 bases and J gave up 11 bases, with 10 bases separating them. CDR3 length equals 11 residues. The CDR3 DNA follows: TGTGCCAGTAGTTCCTCAGCTAAGCAGTTCTTC. It translates to CASSSSAKQFF.

The V and J genes are TRBV20-1 and TRBJ1-6, with D uncertain. The CDR3 is 15 amino acids. CDR1 DFQATT and CDR2 SNEGSKA come from the germline V gene (reference sequence). Trimming left V 0 bases short and J 0 bases short, with 6 bases between. CDR3: CSARDGSSYNSPLHF. In nucleotides, the CDR3 is TGCAGTGCTAGAGATGGGAGCTCCTATAATTCACCCCTCCACTTT.

This clonotype appeared a few times. The V call is TRBV29-1, the J call TRBJ2-1; 8 bases are a match to TRBD2. Looked up from germline, CDR1 is SQVTM and CDR2 is ANQGSEA. Trimming took 6 bases from V and 9 from J; bases not matched to a gene: 13. The CDR3 covers 14 residues. As DNA, the CDR3 is TGCAGCGTCGTAGGACTAGCAATTTTTATTGAGCAGTTCTTC. This encodes CSVVGLAIFIEQFF.

This sequence joins TRBV29-1 and TRBJ2-2, with 8 nucleotides matching TRBD2. After removal of 4 bases from V and 0 bases from J, the junction contained 10 bases not matched to a gene. Germline CDR1 reads SQVTM; CDR2 reads ANQGSEA. The CDR3 extends over 17 amino acids. The CDR3 sequence is CSVGGTSGHANTGELFF. In DNA, the CDR3 is TGCAGCGTTGGGGGCACTAGCGGACATGCGAACACCGGGGAGCTGTTTTTT.

This clonotype was seen once. The chain carries TRBV20-1 and TRBJ2-3; 9 bases align to TRBD2. V shed 0 bases, J shed 5 bases, and the junction held 12 bases outside the gene matches. Per germline, CDR1 DFQATT and CDR2 SNEGSKA (reference sequence). This CDR3 has 17 residues. CDR3 sequence: CSARDLPSGGMGDTQYF. In DNA, the CDR3 is TGCAGTGCTAGAGATCTTCCGAGCGGGGGGATGGGAGATACGCAGTATTTT.

This clonotype was seen a handful of times. This chain connects TRBV7-2 to TRBJ2-7; tentative D call: TRBD2 (6 bases). V gave up 5 bases and J gave up 2 bases, with 16 bases separating them. The germline CDR1 and CDR2 sequences are SGHTA and FQGNSA. The CDR3 is made up of 15 amino acids. For the CDR3, the DNA is TGTGCCAGCAGCCTCAGTCCCGGGAGACCCTACGAGCAGTACTTC. Translation: CASSLSPGRPYEQYF.

This chain joins TRBV20-1 and TRBJ1-1; a possible D gene is TRBD1 (5 bases). There are 14 residues in the CDR3. V lost 0 bases, J lost 4 bases, and 12 bases lay in between. Germline V gives CDR1 DFQATT, CDR2 SNEGSKA (reference sequence). This CDR3 reads CSARDPRGITEAFF. In DNA form, the CDR3 reads TGCAGTGCTAGAGATCCCCGGGGCATCACTGAAGCTTTCTTT.

The V call is TRBV4-3, the J call TRBJ1-1, with D uncertain. This CDR3 spans 15 amino acids. The V end lost 0 bases, the J end lost 1 base, and 9 bases lay between the germline ends. Germline V lookup: CDR1 LGHNA, CDR2 YSLEER. In nucleotides, the CDR3 is TGCGCCAGCAGCCAAGATGCATTTGGGAACACTGAAGCTTTCTTT. This gives the protein CASSQDAFGNTEAFF.

This clonotype was seen a few times. The genes are TRBV7-9 and TRBJ2-5, with TRBD2 as a possible D gene (5 bases). The CDR3 sequence is 14 residues long. Germline V gene data show CDR1 as SEHNR and CDR2 as FQNEAQ (reference sequence). V was trimmed by 5 bases and J by 5 bases, leaving 15 bases between them. This CDR3 reads CASSDAGDRETQYF. The CDR3 DNA sequence: TGTGCCAGCAGCGACGCGGGCGATCGGGAGACCCAGTACTTC.

This clonotype has more than one count but fewer than ten. CDR3 sequence (DNA): TGTGCCAGCAGCTTAGGAGGCCAGGGTCTGTCACCCCTCCACTTT. Its translation: CASSLGGQGLSPLHF. This chain links TRBV7-6 with TRBJ1-6, with D maybe TRBD1 (5 bases). The CDR3 has 15 residues. Germline lookup yields CDR1 SGHVS and CDR2 FNYEAQ. V shed 1 base and J shed 10 bases, with 14 bases lying between them. The complete variable domain, with remaining parts taken from reference TRBV7-6 and TRBJ1-6, reads GAGVSQSPRYKVTKRGQDVALRCDPISGHVSLYWYRQALGQGPEFLTYFNYEAQQDKSGLPNDRFSAERPEGSISTLTIQRTEQRDSAMYRCASSLGGQGLSPLHFGNGTRLTVT.

The rearrangement joins TRBV6-5 to TRBJ2-3; 9 positions match TRBD1. With V trimmed by 6 bases and J by 2 bases, 3 bases remained unmatched. This CDR3 spans 14 amino acids. Per germline, CDR1 MNHEY and CDR2 SVGAGI. The CDR3 DNA follows: TGTGCCAGCAGGGACAGGGGATTCACAGATACGCAGTATTTT. Residues: CASRDRGFTDTQYF.

In this sample, this clonotype turned up a few times. V gene TRBV5-5 combines with J gene TRBJ1-2; tentative D call: TRBD1 (5 bases). V lost 4 bases to trimming and J lost 3 bases, with 13 bases between them. The CDR3 has 14 amino acids. Germline lookup yields CDR1 SGHKS and CDR2 YYEKEE (reference sequence). The CDR3 sequence: CASSPGRSDYGYTF. CDR3 DNA: TGTGCCAGCAGCCCGGGGCGCTCCGACTATGGCTACACCTTC. Combining the CDR3 with reference TRBV5-5 and TRBJ1-2 gives the whole variable domain DAGVTQSPTHLIKTRGQQVTLRCSPISGHKSVSWYQQVLGQGPQFIFQYYEKEERGRGNFPDRFSARQFPNYSSELNVNALLLGDSALYLCASSPGRSDYGYTFGSGTRLTVV.

J is TRBJ2-2 and V is TRBV29-1; weak D call: TRBD1 (6 bases). The CDR3 runs 13 residues. Per the germline V gene, CDR1 is SQVTM and CDR2 is ANQGSEA. V was pared by 6 bases and J by 6 bases, with 14 bases between. The CDR3 DNA follows: TGCAGCGTAGATCACAGGGACGCCGGGGAGCTGTTTTTT. It encodes CSVDHRDAGELFF.

This sequence joins TRBV7-8 and TRBJ2-7, with TRBD1 as a possible D gene (5 bases). V was shortened by 5 bases and J by 2 bases, with 10 bases between the two germline ends. The CDR3 has 13 amino acids. Germline V gene lookup returns CDR1 SGHVS and CDR2 FQNEAQ. Here the CDR3 DNA reads TGTGCCAGCAGCAAGGACATTACCTACGAGCAGTACTTC. Translating it yields CASSKDITYEQYF.

The V and J genes are TRBV6-5 and TRBJ2-1; D not certain. The CDR3 spans 15 residues. Trimming shortened V by 0 bases and J by 5 bases, and 11 bases separated the two germline ends. Germline V gene data show CDR1 as MNHEY and CDR2 as SVGAGI. This CDR3 is CASSYSGRTHNEQFF. CDR3 nucleotide sequence: TGTGCCAGCAGTTACTCCGGCAGGACGCACAATGAGCAGTTCTTC.